Listed below are T cell receptor beta chains from one sample, sequenced in a study of response to subunit inactivated influenza vaccine. TCRdb itself ran the RT-PCR reads through MiXCR, one entry per CDR3 protein. The sample lists more than 450,000 distinct CDR3 sequences; approximately 12% were seen once. Sequencing was performed on PBMCs from blood, taken on the day of vaccination. The receptors come from a man between 45 and 60 years old who received an inactivated influenza vaccine. The CDR3 runs from the conserved cysteine through the conserved F or W.

v_call,j_call,cdr3_aa
TRBV5-1,TRBJ2-2,CASSKGQGNTGELFF
TRBV7-2,TRBJ2-7,CASSSPRYEQYF
TRBV12-3/TRBV12-4,TRBJ1-2,CASSLALLNNGYTF
TRBV10-1,TRBJ2-2,CATGQGGTGELFF
TRBV11-3,TRBJ2-2,CASSPGLADGTGELFF
TRBV11-2,TRBJ2-1,CASSSGQGFYEQFF
TRBV27,TRBJ2-7,CASSSIRDRLYYEQYF
TRBV5-1,TRBJ2-5,CASSLAGTARLETQYF
TRBV29-1,TRBJ2-1,CSVDRTTNEQFF
TRBV24-1,TRBJ2-1,CATSNGPYNEQFF
TRBV29-1,TRBJ1-1,CSVGVNMNTEAFF
TRBV14,TRBJ1-2,CASSPRRIPYYGYTF
TRBV7-2,TRBJ1-1,CASSLAKRGVFF
TRBV28,TRBJ1-2,CASSLPWTGLGYTF
TRBV5-1,TRBJ2-1,CASSLGQESYEQFF
TRBV7-9,TRBJ2-7,CASTFGGEQYF
TRBV5-1,TRBJ2-1,CASSLVLGLAGHNEQFF
TRBV10-3,TRBJ2-3,CAISERQGRADTQYF
TRBV6-1,TRBJ2-1,CASSLRDSSTRTTYNEQFF
TRBV11-2,TRBJ2-1,CASSLQGPRYSGEQFF
TRBV4-1,TRBJ2-5,CASKPSGANFQETQYF
TRBV6-7,TRBJ2-1,CASSYSKVRQRYNEQFF
TRBV20-1,TRBJ2-7,CSASSPWGPYEQYF
TRBV5-1,TRBJ2-1,CASSPGTNNEQFF
TRBV7-2,TRBJ2-5,CASSLEGGGGGTQYF
TRBV29-1,TRBJ2-7,CSVEGTGGYEQYF
TRBV29-1,TRBJ2-3,CSVAADTQYF
TRBV12-3/TRBV12-4,TRBJ2-2,CASSVAAGTGELFF
TRBV6-1,TRBJ2-1,CASSEGTSGSPFF
TRBV7-2,TRBJ2-7,CASSYDRGGYEQYF
TRBV28,TRBJ2-1,CASSSDTSGVYNEQFF